Each of the 21 T cell receptor beta chains below was sequenced from the same sample in a study of naive and memory T cell subsets. An equimolar mix of two oligonucleotides served as the beta constant-region primer for TRBC1 and TRBC2. Ligated cDNA was amplified by four rounds of PCR with nested alpha and beta constant-region primers and SP2. TCRdb passed the UMI-ligation and nested PCR reads through MiXCR, listing each CDR3 protein once. The data show more than 100,000 distinct CDR3 sequences, roughly 32% seen once. What was sequenced was central memory CD4+ T cells from blood. These receptors all come from a human donor in good health.

This clonotype was seen a handful of times. The genes are TRBV18 and TRBJ2-5; D gene ambiguous. This CDR3 has 13 residues. Germline-derived CDR1 and CDR2 are KGHSH and LQKENI. The V end lost 4 bases, the J end lost 0 bases, and 6 bases lay between the germline ends. As DNA, the CDR3 is TGTGCCAGCTCACTCGAAAACCAAGAGACCCAGTACTTC. Amino acids: CASSLENQETQYF.

This clonotype was counted at least ten times. Its ends do not fully match the called genes, so a read error is possible. The chain carries TRBV18 and TRBJ2-7, with no clear D. CDR1 and CDR2 from the germline V gene are KGHSH and LQKENI. CDR3 length: 13 residues. The CDR3 nucleotides read TGTGCCAGCTCAACACCAGGCACCTACGAGCAGTACTTC. Its protein product is CASSTPGTYEQYF. Drawing the rest from reference TRBV18 and TRBJ2-7, the complete variable domain is NAGVMQNPRHLVRRRGQEARLRCSPMKGHSHVYWYRQLPEEGLKFMVYLQKENIIDESGMPKERFSAEFPKEGPSILRIQQVVRGDSAAYFCASSTPGTYEQYFGPGTRLTVT.

As DNA, the CDR3 is TGCGCCAGCAGCTTGATGGGGCTAGCGGGGGGGTACCAAGAGACCCAGTACTTC. Its translation is CASSLMGLAGGYQETQYF. The chain links TRBV5-1 to TRBJ2-5, with TRBD2 identical over 12 bases. J lost 0 bases, V lost 1 base, and 7 bases had no gene match. The CDR3 runs 18 residues. Germline CDR1 reads SGHRS; CDR2 reads YFSETQ. The entire variable domain, with the rest obtained from reference TRBV5-1 and TRBJ2-5, is as follows: KAGVTQTPRYLIKTRGQQVTLSCSPISGHRSVSWYQQTPGQGLQFLFEYFSETQRNKGNFPGRFSGRQFSNSRSEMNVSTLELGDSALYLCASSLMGLAGGYQETQYFGPGTRLLVL.

This clonotype was counted only a few times. The chain couples TRBV5-1 to TRBJ2-7; D gene uncertain. CDR1 SGHRS and CDR2 YFSETQ come from the germline V gene. V gave up 0 bases and J gave up 7 bases, with 8 bases separating them. This CDR3 has 12 residues. This CDR3 is CASSLAVGEQYF. The CDR3, as DNA: TGCGCCAGCAGCTTGGCGGTGGGGGAGCAGTACTTC.

The chain recombines TRBV29-1 with TRBJ2-1, with 8 nucleotides matching TRBD1. Germline V gives CDR1 SQVTM, CDR2 ANQGSEA. The trim removed 1 base at V and 3 bases at J, leaving 8 bases unmatched. This CDR3 is built from 16 residues. DNA for the CDR3: TGCAGCGTTGAAGGAGGTGGTACAGGGGGCTACAATGAGCAGTTCTTC. Translated: CSVEGGGTGGYNEQFF.

This clonotype was seen many times. V is TRBV29-1 and J is TRBJ2-3; D might be TRBD2 (6 bases). V lost 7 bases and J lost 0, with 14 bases in between. The CDR3 is 14 amino acids. Germline V gene lookup returns CDR1 SQVTM and CDR2 ANQGSEA. The CDR3 loop is CSALGGRSTDTQYF. CDR3 in DNA: TGCAGCGCCCTAGGAGGGCGGAGCACAGATACGCAGTATTTT.

This sequence joins TRBV5-1 and TRBJ2-3; D remains unclear. The CDR3 has 14 residues. V was cut by 0 bases and J by 1 base, with 6 bases left in between. The germline gives CDR1 SGHRS, CDR2 YFSETQ. CDR3 in amino acids: CASSLADRTDTQYF. In DNA form, the CDR3 reads TGCGCCAGCAGCTTGGCCGACCGCACAGATACGCAGTATTTT.

The rearrangement joins TRBV6-1 to TRBJ2-2, with 8 bases that match TRBD1. The V gene's germline CDR1 is MNHNS and CDR2 SASEGT. V lost 9 bases and J lost 4; bases outside the gene matches: 13. This CDR3 spans 16 amino acids. CDR3 nucleotides: TGTGCCAGTTCCTCCCGGACAGGGCTCGGCACCGGGGAGCTGTTTTTT. This encodes CASSSRTGLGTGELFF.

This clonotype was counted only a few times. The chain carries TRBV7-9 and TRBJ2-1, with a weak D call TRBD2 (6 bases). CDR1 and CDR2 (germline): SEHNR, FQNEAQ (reference sequence). V lost 5 bases and J 14 bases, leaving 31 bases between the germline ends. CDR3 length equals 17 residues. CDR3 in amino acids: CASSPMEGILAPTTKFF. The CDR3 bases are TGTGCCAGCAGCCCGATGGAGGGTATATTAGCACCGACGACAAAGTTCTTC.

The chain joins TRBV2 to TRBJ2-7; 9 nucleotides agree with TRBD1. The germline gives CDR1 SNHLY, CDR2 FYNNEI. The V segment lost 4 bases and the J segment 8 bases; nucleotides outside the gene matches: 12. This CDR3 comprises 15 residues. The chain's CDR3 is CASSVEGQGTPQQYF. CDR3 in DNA: TGTGCCAGCAGTGTCGAGGGACAGGGAACCCCCCAGCAGTACTTC.

The genes are TRBV18 and TRBJ2-3; 9 nucleotides match TRBD1. Germline values: CDR1 KGHSH, CDR2 LQKENI. CDR3 length: 16 residues. The J segment lost 4 bases and the V segment lost 1 base, leaving 6 bases of the junction unmatched. The CDR3 protein is CASSPRRTGDADTQYF. CDR3 nucleotide sequence: TGTGCCAGCTCACCACGTAGGACAGGGGATGCAGATACGCAGTATTTT.

J is TRBJ2-1 and V is TRBV12-3 or TRBV12-4; 10 bases are a match to TRBD1. After removal of 6 bases from V and 6 bases from J, the junction contained 8 bases not matched to a gene. The CDR3 extends over 15 amino acids. The CDR3 region has the DNA TGTGCCAGCAGAATAACCGGACAGGGGGGCAATGAGCAGTTCTTC. Protein sequence: CASRITGQGGNEQFF.

This clonotype was observed a few times. The chain employs TRBV29-1 and TRBJ2-3, with D perhaps TRBD2 (6 bases). The CDR3 loop spans 14 amino acids. CDR1 and CDR2 (germline): SQVTM, ANQGSEA. Trimming stripped 4 bases from V and 3 bases from J, with 14 bases between. CDR3 residues: CSVGHGSVTDTQYF. The CDR3 DNA reads as TGCAGCGTTGGACACGGGAGTGTGACAGATACGCAGTATTTT.

Turning to this clonotype: Mismatch with germline at one junction end may stem from a read error. The chain joins TRBV20-1 to TRBJ2-1, with D possibly TRBD2 on 6 matching bases. This CDR3 contains 15 residues. Germline V gives CDR1 DFQATT, CDR2 SNEGSKA (reference sequence). The CDR3 DNA follows: TGCAGTGCTAGAGCGGGGCGCGGGACTTACAATAAGCAGTTCTTC. This codes for CSARAGRGTYNKQFF.

This clonotype was seen only a few times. V is TRBV25-1 and J is TRBJ1-3; no firm D call. V lost 2 bases and J 6 bases, leaving 8 bases between the germline ends. Germline CDR1 is MGHDK and CDR2 is SYGVNS. The CDR3 has 13 amino acids. The CDR3 sequence: CASSERFQNTIYF. As DNA, the CDR3 is TGTGCCAGCAGTGAACGGTTCCAAAACACCATATATTTT.

The chain links TRBV29-1 to TRBJ2-1; D possibly corresponds to TRBD1 (6 bases). V lost 8 bases and J lost 0, with 14 bases in between. Germline CDR1 is SQVTM and CDR2 is ANQGSEA. The CDR3 extends over 14 amino acids. The CDR3 coding sequence is TGCAGCCTAGGACAGCCTAGCTCCTACAATGAGCAGTTCTTC. It codes for CSLGQPSSYNEQFF.

This clonotype was seen more than once but under ten times. A read error may account for a junction end that differs from germline. The chain recombines TRBV7-7 with TRBJ2-1; tentatively, D is TRBD1 (6 bases). The CDR3 is 13 amino acids. Germline V gives CDR1 SSHAT, CDR2 FNYEAQ (reference sequence). The CDR3 nucleotides read TGTGCTAGCAGCTTAGCGACCCAGGGGGAGCAGTTCTTC. Its protein is CASSLATQGEQFF.

This clonotype has a count of ten or more. Its ends do not fully match the called genes, so a read error is possible. The chain recombines TRBV7-7 with TRBJ2-2; no clear D gene. Germline lookup yields CDR1 SSHAT and CDR2 FNYEAQ (reference sequence). CDR3 size: 13 residues. CDR3 loop: CASSLVERGELFF. CDR3 sequence (DNA): TGTGCTAGCAGCTTAGTTGAACGGGGGGAGCTGTTTTTT.

The gene calls are TRBV19 and TRBJ2-7; D uncertain. V was shortened by 4 bases and J by 2 bases, with 15 bases between the two germline ends. CDR3 length equals 15 residues. CDR1 LNHDA and CDR2 SQIVND come from the germline V gene (reference sequence). The CDR3 DNA reads as TGTGCCAGTAGTACCCCGGGCCGACCAGCCTACGAGCAGTACTTC. Amino acids: CASSTPGRPAYEQYF.

This clonotype was seen a handful of times. The rearrangement links TRBV10-3 to TRBJ2-7, with 8 bases lining up with TRBD2. The V gene end was trimmed by 4 bases and the J gene end by 1 base; junction bases not matched to a gene: 3. This CDR3 comprises 14 residues. In germline, CDR1 is ENHRY, CDR2 SYGVKD. The CDR3 coding sequence is TGTGCCATCAGTGTGACTAGCGTATCCTACGAGCAGTACTTC. Amino acid sequence: CAISVTSVSYEQYF.

This clonotype was seen a handful of times. CDR3 protein: CSVRERTDFYNEQFF. As DNA, the CDR3 is TGCAGCGTTCGAGAGCGGACAGATTTCTACAATGAGCAGTTCTTC. The chain employs TRBV29-1 and TRBJ2-1, with D tentatively TRBD1 (6 bases). Germline V gene data show CDR1 as SQVTM and CDR2 as ANQGSEA. The CDR3 extends over 15 amino acids. The V gene lost 5 bases and the J gene lost 3 bases, with 17 bases spanning the gap.